These T cell receptor beta chains were read from a single sample in a study of control samples from healthy donors and cancer patients. Some clones are missing from TCRdb's copy, which holds only in-frame ones; the method was immunoSEQ multiplex PCR. The repertoire includes more than 45,000 clones, 75% to 95% of them detected once, and around 0.9% sits in the top ten. The material sequenced was PBMCs. These receptors were taken from a man aged 25-45 years with colorectal cancer. The CDR3 runs from the conserved cysteine through the conserved F or W. The D gene is left open where the match is weak. Size is stated for part of the rows, as once, few or many counts, or as a class when the clone is expanded.

clone_size: few
j_call: TRBJ1-5
d_call: TRBD1
v_call: TRBV4-1
cdr3_nt: TGCGCCAGCAGCCAAGTATTCACAGGGGGCCTCGGGGCTCAGCCCCAGCATTTT
cdr3_aa: CASSQVFTGGLGAQPQHF

clone_size: NA
j_call: TRBJ1-6
d_call: NA
v_call: TRBV7-2
cdr3_nt: TGTGCCAGCAGCCCTTTCGGGGGGCCCCGTTCCTATAATTCACCCCTCCACTTT
cdr3_aa: CASSPFGGPRSYNSPLHF

clone_size: few
j_call: TRBJ1-1
d_call: NA
v_call: TRBV5-1
cdr3_nt: TGCGCCAGCAGCTTCCAAGGGACCGGGAACACTGAAGCTTTCTTT
cdr3_aa: CASSFQGTGNTEAFF

clone_size: few
j_call: TRBJ1-6
d_call: NA
v_call: TRBV30
cdr3_nt: TGTGCCTGGAGTGTATTGGTCGGTGGAGCGCCCCTCCACTTT
cdr3_aa: CAWSVLVGGAPLHF

clone_size: NA
j_call: TRBJ1-5
d_call: NA
v_call: TRBV2
cdr3_nt: TGTGCCAGCAGTATTGAGCAGGGGTTAGTAGGGCCCCAGCATTTT
cdr3_aa: CASSIEQGLVGPQHF

clone_size: NA
j_call: TRBJ1-6
d_call: TRBD1
v_call: TRBV7-9
cdr3_nt: TGTGCCAGCACCTTGGACAGGGTGAATTCACCCCTCCACTTT
cdr3_aa: CASTLDRVNSPLHF

clone_size: NA
j_call: TRBJ2-5
d_call: TRBD2
v_call: TRBV4-1
cdr3_nt: TGCGCCAGCAGCCAAGGTTCTAGGCCTAGCGGACAAGAGACCCAGTACTTC
cdr3_aa: CASSQGSRPSGQETQYF

clone_size: NA
j_call: TRBJ1-1
d_call: NA
v_call: TRBV6-2/TRBV6-3
cdr3_nt: TGTGCCAGCAGTTACGGGTTAGGTCGTACGAACACTGAAGCTTTCTTT
cdr3_aa: CASSYGLGRTNTEAFF

clone_size: once
j_call: TRBJ2-1
d_call: NA
v_call: TRBV5-4
cdr3_nt: TGTGCCAGCAGCTTAGGGTCCCTTCCTGACTACAATGAGCAGTTCTTC
cdr3_aa: CASSLGSLPDYNEQFF

clone_size: NA
j_call: TRBJ2-3
d_call: NA
v_call: TRBV6-2/TRBV6-3
cdr3_nt: TGTGCCAGCAGTCTGGACAGCACAGATACGCAGTATTTT
cdr3_aa: CASSLDSTDTQYF

clone_size: NA
j_call: TRBJ1-5
d_call: NA
v_call: TRBV30
cdr3_nt: TGTGCCTGGAGTTTTCAGGGTCAGCCCCAGCATTTT
cdr3_aa: CAWSFQGQPQHF

clone_size: few
j_call: TRBJ2-2
d_call: NA
v_call: TRBV5-5
cdr3_nt: TGTGCCAGCAGCGAAGCCGGGAGAAACACCGGGGAGCTGTTTTTT
cdr3_aa: CASSEAGRNTGELFF

clone_size: NA
j_call: TRBJ1-5
d_call: NA
v_call: TRBV21-1
cdr3_nt: TGTGCCAGCACCAGACAGGGAAATACCGTTTATAGCAATCAGCCCCAGCATTTT
cdr3_aa: CASTRQGNTVYSNQPQHF

clone_size: NA
j_call: TRBJ1-3
d_call: NA
v_call: TRBV9
cdr3_nt: TGTGCCAGCAGCGCCGCCTTGGAGACAGGCTCTGGAAACACCATATATTTT
cdr3_aa: CASSAALETGSGNTIYF

clone_size: NA
j_call: TRBJ1-3
d_call: NA
v_call: TRBV24-1
cdr3_nt: TGTGCCACCAGTGGGGGGGTCGACTCTGGAAACACCATATATTTT
cdr3_aa: CATSGGVDSGNTIYF

clone_size: NA
j_call: TRBJ2-5
d_call: NA
v_call: TRBV9
cdr3_nt: TGTGCCAGCAGCGTAGGGGGTAGTTCGGTGGGAGAGACCCAGTACTTC
cdr3_aa: CASSVGGSSVGETQYF

clone_size: NA
j_call: TRBJ2-7
d_call: NA
v_call: TRBV6-6
cdr3_nt: TGTGCCAGCAGTTCCCAGTTAGGGAGAGGCACCTACGAGCAGTACTTC
cdr3_aa: CASSSQLGRGTYEQYF

clone_size: NA
j_call: TRBJ2-3
d_call: TRBD1
v_call: TRBV9
cdr3_nt: TGTGCCAGCAGCACCCAGCGGACAGGGTATGGAGATACGCAGTATTTT
cdr3_aa: CASSTQRTGYGDTQYF

clone_size: NA
j_call: TRBJ2-7
d_call: TRBD2
v_call: TRBV18
cdr3_nt: TGTGCCAGCTCACCACGGGGGGGGAGGTCCTACGAGCAGTACTTC
cdr3_aa: CASSPRGGRSYEQYF

clone_size: NA
j_call: TRBJ2-3
d_call: TRBD2
v_call: TRBV7-2
cdr3_nt: TGTGCCAGCAGCTTAGCGCCGCCGGGACTAGCGGGGGTGGGGGATACGCAGTATTTT
cdr3_aa: CASSLAPPGLAGVGDTQYF

clone_size: NA
j_call: TRBJ1-2
d_call: NA
v_call: TRBV2
cdr3_nt: TGTGCCAGCAGTGCTGGACTGCAGACGCCCCCCTATGGCTACACCTTC
cdr3_aa: CASSAGLQTPPYGYTF

clone_size: NA
j_call: TRBJ2-3
d_call: NA
v_call: TRBV30
cdr3_nt: TGTGCCTGGCGCATAGGGGCAGATACGCAGTATTTT
cdr3_aa: CAWRIGADTQYF

clone_size: NA
j_call: TRBJ1-3
d_call: NA
v_call: TRBV21-1
cdr3_nt: TGTGCCAGCAGCCCAGTGACAGGGGACTCTGGAAACACCATATATTTT
cdr3_aa: CASSPVTGDSGNTIYF

clone_size: NA
j_call: TRBJ2-7
d_call: NA
v_call: TRBV7-2
cdr3_nt: TGTGCCAGCAGCCGGGGGTACGAGCAGTACTTC
cdr3_aa: CASSRGYEQYF

clone_size: NA
j_call: TRBJ1-1
d_call: TRBD1
v_call: TRBV5-1
cdr3_nt: TGCGCCAGCAGCACCGGGACAGGGGAAGGGAACACTGAAGCTTTCTTT
cdr3_aa: CASSTGTGEGNTEAFF

clone_size: NA
j_call: TRBJ1-5
d_call: NA
v_call: TRBV4-1
cdr3_nt: TGCGCCAGCTCCGTAATTAGCAATCAGCCCCAGCATTTT
cdr3_aa: CASSVISNQPQHF

clone_size: NA
j_call: TRBJ1-5
d_call: TRBD1
v_call: TRBV7-8
cdr3_nt: TGTGCCAGCAGCCCGGGACAGGGGAGCAATCAGCCCCAGCATTTT
cdr3_aa: CASSPGQGSNQPQHF

clone_size: NA
j_call: TRBJ2-1
d_call: TRBD2
v_call: TRBV7-2
cdr3_nt: TGTGCCAGCAGCTTAGCACTAGCGGGGCCAAGTGAGCAGTTCTTC
cdr3_aa: CASSLALAGPSEQFF

clone_size: NA
j_call: TRBJ1-1
d_call: TRBD1
v_call: TRBV5-6
cdr3_nt: TGTGCCAGCAGGTTCAGGGGGCCGCACACTGAAGCTTTCTTT
cdr3_aa: CASRFRGPHTEAFF

clone_size: NA
j_call: TRBJ1-3
d_call: TRBD1
v_call: TRBV7-2
cdr3_nt: TGTGCCAGCAGCATGACAGGGGGAAACACCATATATTTT
cdr3_aa: CASSMTGGNTIYF

clone_size: NA
j_call: TRBJ2-3
d_call: NA
v_call: TRBV9
cdr3_nt: TGTGCCAGCAGCGTAGAGGGTGCTAGCACAGATACGCAGTATTTT
cdr3_aa: CASSVEGASTDTQYF

clone_size: NA
j_call: TRBJ1-1
d_call: TRBD1
v_call: TRBV5-6
cdr3_nt: TGTGCCAGCAGCTTGGCCTTGGGACAGATTAACACTGAAGCTTTCTTT
cdr3_aa: CASSLALGQINTEAFF

clone_size: NA
j_call: TRBJ2-7
d_call: TRBD1
v_call: TRBV6-6
cdr3_nt: TGTGCCAGCAGTTACGACCCGGGACAGACCTACGAGCAGTACTTC
cdr3_aa: CASSYDPGQTYEQYF

clone_size: NA
j_call: TRBJ2-1
d_call: TRBD2
v_call: TRBV13
cdr3_nt: TGTGCCAGCAGCCAGGGACTAGCGGGGAATGAGCAGTTCTTC
cdr3_aa: CASSQGLAGNEQFF

clone_size: NA
j_call: TRBJ1-1
d_call: NA
v_call: TRBV9
cdr3_nt: TGTGCCAGCAGCCCCCGGCGGGGGGACACTGAAGCTTTCTTT
cdr3_aa: CASSPRRGDTEAFF

clone_size: NA
j_call: TRBJ2-3
d_call: NA
v_call: TRBV12-3/TRBV12-4
cdr3_nt: TGTGCCAGCAGTTTTTTTCGGGGAGATACGCAGTATTTT
cdr3_aa: CASSFFRGDTQYF

clone_size: NA
j_call: TRBJ2-7
d_call: NA
v_call: TRBV20-1
cdr3_nt: TGCAGTGCTAGTAAAGGCAATTCCTACGAGCAGTACTTC
cdr3_aa: CSASKGNSYEQYF

clone_size: NA
j_call: TRBJ1-3
d_call: TRBD1
v_call: TRBV30
cdr3_nt: TGTGCCTGGAGTATCGGACAGGGTGGAGGAAACACCATATATTTT
cdr3_aa: CAWSIGQGGGNTIYF

clone_size: NA
j_call: TRBJ1-1
d_call: NA
v_call: TRBV7-2
cdr3_nt: TGTGCCAGCAGTCAAAAGGGGAGCACTGAAGCTTTCTTT
cdr3_aa: CASSQKGSTEAFF

clone_size: NA
j_call: TRBJ1-1
d_call: NA
v_call: TRBV19
cdr3_nt: TGTGCCACCAGGGGGAACACTGAAGCTTTCTTT
cdr3_aa: CATRGNTEAFF

clone_size: NA
j_call: TRBJ1-1
d_call: NA
v_call: TRBV9
cdr3_nt: TGTGCCAGCAGGATTGGGCCTAGGGCCACTGAAGCTTTCTTT
cdr3_aa: CASRIGPRATEAFF

clone_size: few
j_call: TRBJ1-4
d_call: NA
v_call: TRBV4-3
cdr3_nt: TGCGCCAGCAGCCAAGGGGTCAGGCGAGGTACTAATGAAAAACTGTTTTTT
cdr3_aa: CASSQGVRRGTNEKLFF

clone_size: NA
j_call: TRBJ2-3
d_call: NA
v_call: TRBV6-2/TRBV6-3
cdr3_nt: TGTGCCAGCAGTTCCATAGCCAGCTTCACAGATACGCAGTATTTT
cdr3_aa: CASSSIASFTDTQYF

clone_size: NA
j_call: TRBJ1-2
d_call: TRBD1
v_call: TRBV3-1/TRBV3-2
cdr3_nt: TGTGCCAGCAGCCTTACCGGGGGCAGGGGGGGCTACACCTTC
cdr3_aa: CASSLTGGRGGYTF

clone_size: NA
j_call: TRBJ2-3
d_call: TRBD1
v_call: TRBV3-1/TRBV3-2
cdr3_nt: TGTGCCAGCAGCCAAGATTTCGTGACAGGGGGCCGCACAGATACGCAGTATTTT
cdr3_aa: CASSQDFVTGGRTDTQYF

clone_size: NA
j_call: TRBJ2-3
d_call: NA
v_call: TRBV9
cdr3_nt: TGTGCCAGCAGCGTAGCCCAGGTGACAGATACGCAGTATTTT
cdr3_aa: CASSVAQVTDTQYF

clone_size: NA
j_call: TRBJ1-5
d_call: TRBD1
v_call: TRBV25-1
cdr3_nt: TGTGCCAGCAGAGGTTCAGGGGGGGATCAGCCCCAGCATTTT
cdr3_aa: CASRGSGGDQPQHF

clone_size: NA
j_call: TRBJ1-2
d_call: NA
v_call: TRBV6-2/TRBV6-3
cdr3_nt: TGTGCCAGCAGTTACTCGATATCAGGTCGCTACACCTTC
cdr3_aa: CASSYSISGRYTF

clone_size: NA
j_call: TRBJ2-3
d_call: NA
v_call: TRBV2
cdr3_nt: TGTGCCAGCAGTGCCCGGGACTCTGAAACTAGCACAGATACGCAGTATTTT
cdr3_aa: CASSARDSETSTDTQYF

clone_size: NA
j_call: TRBJ1-2
d_call: NA
v_call: TRBV19
cdr3_nt: TGTGCCAGTAGTAAACAGGGCACTATGGACTATGGCTACACCTTC
cdr3_aa: CASSKQGTMDYGYTF

clone_size: NA
j_call: TRBJ2-6
d_call: NA
v_call: TRBV4-1
cdr3_nt: TGCGCCAGCAGCCCGCAAAGGACAGTGGCTGGGGCCAACGTCCTGACTTTC
cdr3_aa: CASSPQRTVAGANVLTF

clone_size: NA
j_call: TRBJ1-1
d_call: NA
v_call: TRBV10-1
cdr3_nt: TGCGCCAGCAGTGAGTACGCAGACTTGAACACTGAAGCTTTCTTT
cdr3_aa: CASSEYADLNTEAFF

clone_size: NA
j_call: TRBJ1-2
d_call: NA
v_call: TRBV7-2
cdr3_nt: TGTGCCAGCAGCTTACGCCCCAGGCGGGACTATGGCTACACCTTC
cdr3_aa: CASSLRPRRDYGYTF

clone_size: NA
j_call: TRBJ1-6
d_call: NA
v_call: TRBV7-2
cdr3_nt: TGTGCCAGCAGCTTAGCGATAGTTTTACCCCTCCACTTT
cdr3_aa: CASSLAIVLPLHF

clone_size: few
j_call: TRBJ1-1
d_call: NA
v_call: TRBV6-2/TRBV6-3
cdr3_nt: TGTGCCAGCAGTTATAGACCGCTCCCTCCTATGAACACTGAAGCTTTCTTT
cdr3_aa: CASSYRPLPPMNTEAFF

clone_size: NA
j_call: TRBJ2-3
d_call: NA
v_call: TRBV21-1
cdr3_nt: TGTGCCAGCAGAGGGACCAGCACAGATACGCAGTATTTT
cdr3_aa: CASRGTSTDTQYF

clone_size: NA
j_call: TRBJ2-7
d_call: NA
v_call: TRBV12-3/TRBV12-4
cdr3_nt: TGTGCCAGCAGGGAATCTGGACAGTACGAGCAGTACTTC
cdr3_aa: CASRESGQYEQYF

clone_size: NA
j_call: TRBJ1-2
d_call: NA
v_call: TRBV15
cdr3_nt: TGTGCCACCAGCAGAGATAGGATCTATGGCTACACCTTC
cdr3_aa: CATSRDRIYGYTF

clone_size: NA
j_call: TRBJ2-2
d_call: NA
v_call: TRBV30
cdr3_nt: TGTGCCGGCGGGGCAGGCCCGAACACCGGGGAGCTGTTTTTT
cdr3_aa: CAGGAGPNTGELFF